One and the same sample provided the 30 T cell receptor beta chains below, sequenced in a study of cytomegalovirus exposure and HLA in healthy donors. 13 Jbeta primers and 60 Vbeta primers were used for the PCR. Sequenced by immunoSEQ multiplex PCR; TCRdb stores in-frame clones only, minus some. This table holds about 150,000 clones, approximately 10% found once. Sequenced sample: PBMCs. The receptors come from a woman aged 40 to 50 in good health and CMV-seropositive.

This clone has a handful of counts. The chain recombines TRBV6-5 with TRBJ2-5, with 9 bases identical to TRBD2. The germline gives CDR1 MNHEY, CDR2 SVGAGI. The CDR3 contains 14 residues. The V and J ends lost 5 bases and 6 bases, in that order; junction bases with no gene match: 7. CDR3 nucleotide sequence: TGTGCCAGCAGTAGCGGGGGGCCTCACCAGACCCAGTACTTC. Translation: CASSSGGPHQTQYF.

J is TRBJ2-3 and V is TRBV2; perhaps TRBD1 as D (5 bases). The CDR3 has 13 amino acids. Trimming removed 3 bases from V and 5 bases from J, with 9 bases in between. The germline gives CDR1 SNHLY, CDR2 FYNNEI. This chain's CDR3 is CASSDGAGDTQYF. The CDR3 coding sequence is TGTGCCAGCAGTGATGGGGCCGGAGATACGCAGTATTTT. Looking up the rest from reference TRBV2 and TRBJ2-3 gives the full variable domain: EPEVTQTPSHQVTQMGQEVILRCVPISNHLYFYWYRQILGQKVEFLVSFYNNEISEKSEIFDDQFSVERPDGSNFTLKIRSTKLEDSAMYFCASSDGAGDTQYFGPGTRLTVL.

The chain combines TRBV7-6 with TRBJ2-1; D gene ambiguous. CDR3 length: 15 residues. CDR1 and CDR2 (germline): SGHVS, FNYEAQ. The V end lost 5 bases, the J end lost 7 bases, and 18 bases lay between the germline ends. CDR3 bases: TGTGCCAGCAGCCCCACCCGGTCTCCTCTTAATGAGCAGTTCTTC. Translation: CASSPTRSPLNEQFF.

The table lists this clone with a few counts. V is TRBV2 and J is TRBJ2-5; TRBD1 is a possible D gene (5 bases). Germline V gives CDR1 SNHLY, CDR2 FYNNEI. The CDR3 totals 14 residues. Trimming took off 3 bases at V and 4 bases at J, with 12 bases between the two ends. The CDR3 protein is CASSDQGIPETQYF. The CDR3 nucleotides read TGTGCCAGCAGTGATCAGGGTATCCCAGAGACCCAGTACTTC.

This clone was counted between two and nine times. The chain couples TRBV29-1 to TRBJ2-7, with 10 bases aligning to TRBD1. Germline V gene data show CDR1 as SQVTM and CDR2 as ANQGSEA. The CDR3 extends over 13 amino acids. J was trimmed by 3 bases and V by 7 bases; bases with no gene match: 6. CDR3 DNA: TGCAGCGCCGGAGGGACAGGGGACTACGAGCAGTACTTC. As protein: CSAGGTGDYEQYF.

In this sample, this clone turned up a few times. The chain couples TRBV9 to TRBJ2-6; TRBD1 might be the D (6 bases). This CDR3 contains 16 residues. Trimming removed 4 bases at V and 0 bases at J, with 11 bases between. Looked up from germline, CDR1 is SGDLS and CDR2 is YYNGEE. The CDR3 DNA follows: TGTGCCAGCAGCAAGACAGGTGGCTCTGGGGCCAACGTCCTGACTTTC. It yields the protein CASSKTGGSGANVLTF.

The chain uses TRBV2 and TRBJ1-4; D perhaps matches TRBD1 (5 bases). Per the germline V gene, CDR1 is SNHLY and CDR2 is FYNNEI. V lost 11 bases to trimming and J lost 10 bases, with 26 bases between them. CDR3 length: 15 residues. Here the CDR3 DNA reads TGTGCCGTCAGCCCGCAGGCGGGGACCCATGGAAAACTGTTTTTT. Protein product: CAVSPQAGTHGKLFF.

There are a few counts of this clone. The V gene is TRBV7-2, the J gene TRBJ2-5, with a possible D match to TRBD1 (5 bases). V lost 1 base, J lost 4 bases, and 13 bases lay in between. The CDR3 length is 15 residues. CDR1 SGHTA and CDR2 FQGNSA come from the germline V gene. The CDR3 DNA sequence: TGTGCCAGCAGCTTAGGATGGCAGGGCAGAGAGACCCAGTACTTC. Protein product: CASSLGWQGRETQYF. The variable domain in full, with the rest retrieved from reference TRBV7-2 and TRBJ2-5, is GAGVSQSPSNKVTEKGKDVELRCDPISGHTALYWYRQSLGQGLEFLIYFQGNSAPDKSGLPSDRFSAERTGGSVSTLTIQRTQQEDSAVYLCASSLGWQGRETQYFGPGTRLLVL.

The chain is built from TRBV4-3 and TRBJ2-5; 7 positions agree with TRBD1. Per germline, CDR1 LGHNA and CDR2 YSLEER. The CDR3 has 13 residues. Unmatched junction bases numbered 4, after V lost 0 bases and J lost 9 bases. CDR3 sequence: CASSQDTGVAQYF. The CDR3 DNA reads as TGCGCCAGCAGCCAAGACACAGGGGTTGCCCAGTACTTC.

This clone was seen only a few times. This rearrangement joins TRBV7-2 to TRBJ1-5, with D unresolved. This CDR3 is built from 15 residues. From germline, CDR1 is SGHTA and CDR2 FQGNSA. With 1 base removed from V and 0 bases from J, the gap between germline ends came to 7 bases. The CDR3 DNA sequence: TGTGCCAGCAGCTTAGAAAAGAGTAGCAATCAGCCCCAGCATTTT. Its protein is CASSLEKSSNQPQHF.

The CDR3 region has the DNA TGTGCCAGCAGCCCGCCGGGAATATTAGACACCGGGGAGCTGTTTTTT. This translates into CASSPPGILDTGELFF. This rearrangement joins TRBV7-2 to TRBJ2-2; weak D call: TRBD2 (5 bases). The CDR3 has 16 amino acids. The germline V gene encodes CDR1 SGHTA and CDR2 FQGNSA. Trimming left V 5 bases short and J 3 bases short, with 16 bases between.

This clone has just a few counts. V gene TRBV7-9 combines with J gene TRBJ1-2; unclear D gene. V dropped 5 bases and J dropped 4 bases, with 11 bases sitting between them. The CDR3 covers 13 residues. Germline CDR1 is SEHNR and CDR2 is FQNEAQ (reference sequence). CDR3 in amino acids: CASSRGQVYGYTF. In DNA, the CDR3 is TGTGCCAGCAGCCGCGGGCAGGTCTATGGCTACACCTTC.

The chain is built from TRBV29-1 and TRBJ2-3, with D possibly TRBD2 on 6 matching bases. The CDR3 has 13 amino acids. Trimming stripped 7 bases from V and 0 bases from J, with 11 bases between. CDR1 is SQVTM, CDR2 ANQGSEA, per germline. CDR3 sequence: CSAIAASTDTQYF. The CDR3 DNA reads TGCAGCGCCATAGCGGCGAGCACAGATACGCAGTATTTT.

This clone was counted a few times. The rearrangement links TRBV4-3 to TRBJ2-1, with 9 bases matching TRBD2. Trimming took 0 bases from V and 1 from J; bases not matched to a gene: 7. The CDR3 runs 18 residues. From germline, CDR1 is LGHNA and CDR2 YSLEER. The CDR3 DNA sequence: TGCGCCAGCAGCCAAGATGATCCTAGCGGGGTTTCCTACAATGAGCAGTTCTTC. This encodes CASSQDDPSGVSYNEQFF.

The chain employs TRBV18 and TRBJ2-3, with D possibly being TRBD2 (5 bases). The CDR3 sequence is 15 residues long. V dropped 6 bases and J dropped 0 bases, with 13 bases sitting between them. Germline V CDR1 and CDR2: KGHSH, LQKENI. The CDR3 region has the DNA TGTGCCAGCTCCCTGAGCGGTGTCAGCACAGATACGCAGTATTTT. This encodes CASSLSGVSTDTQYF.

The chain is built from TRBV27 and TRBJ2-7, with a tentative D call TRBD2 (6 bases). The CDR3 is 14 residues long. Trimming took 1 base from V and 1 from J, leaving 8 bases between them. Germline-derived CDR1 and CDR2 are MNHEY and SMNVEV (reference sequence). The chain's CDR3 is CASSLLAGSYEQYF. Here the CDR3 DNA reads TGTGCCAGCAGTTTATTGGCGGGATCCTACGAGCAGTACTTC.

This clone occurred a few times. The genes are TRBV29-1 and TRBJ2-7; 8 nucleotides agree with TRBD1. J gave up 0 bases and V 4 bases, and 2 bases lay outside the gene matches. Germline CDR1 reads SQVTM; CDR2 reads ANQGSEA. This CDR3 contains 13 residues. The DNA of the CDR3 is TGCAGCGTTGTGACAGGGGACTCCTACGAGCAGTACTTC. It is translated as CSVVTGDSYEQYF.

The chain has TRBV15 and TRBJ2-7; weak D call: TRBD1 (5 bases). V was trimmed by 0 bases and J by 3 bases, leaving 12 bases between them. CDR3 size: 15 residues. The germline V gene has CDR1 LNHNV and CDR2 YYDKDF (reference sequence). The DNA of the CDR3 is TGTGCCACCAGCAGAGATAAGGGGCCCGGCTACGAGCAGTACTTC. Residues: CATSRDKGPGYEQYF.

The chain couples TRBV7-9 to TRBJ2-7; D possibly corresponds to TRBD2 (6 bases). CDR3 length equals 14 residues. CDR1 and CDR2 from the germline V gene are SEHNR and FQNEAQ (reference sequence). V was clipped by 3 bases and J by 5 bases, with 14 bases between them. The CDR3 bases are TGTGCCAGCAGCTTGCTGGGACTTGCCAACGAGCAGTACTTC. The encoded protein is CASSLLGLANEQYF.

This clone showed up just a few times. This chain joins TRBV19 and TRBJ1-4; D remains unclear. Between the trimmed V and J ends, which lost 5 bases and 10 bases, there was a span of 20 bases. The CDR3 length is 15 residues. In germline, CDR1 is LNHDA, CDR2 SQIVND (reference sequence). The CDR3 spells CASSPPRPGMTKLFF. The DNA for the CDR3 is TGTGCCAGTAGTCCCCCCCGGCCAGGAATGACAAAACTGTTTTTT.

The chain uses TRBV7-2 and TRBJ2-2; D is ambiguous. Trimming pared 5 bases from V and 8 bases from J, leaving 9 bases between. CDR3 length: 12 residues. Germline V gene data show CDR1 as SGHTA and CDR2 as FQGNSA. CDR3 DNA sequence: TGTGCCAGCAGCCCCGTCCGGGGGGAGCTGTTTTTT. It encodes CASSPVRGELFF.

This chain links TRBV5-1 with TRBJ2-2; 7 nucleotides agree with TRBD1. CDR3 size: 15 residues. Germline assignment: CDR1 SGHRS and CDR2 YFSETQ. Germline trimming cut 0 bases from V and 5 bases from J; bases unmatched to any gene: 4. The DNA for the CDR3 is TGCGCCAGCAGCTTGGGGGACAGCTTGACCGGGGAGCTGTTTTTT. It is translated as CASSLGDSLTGELFF.

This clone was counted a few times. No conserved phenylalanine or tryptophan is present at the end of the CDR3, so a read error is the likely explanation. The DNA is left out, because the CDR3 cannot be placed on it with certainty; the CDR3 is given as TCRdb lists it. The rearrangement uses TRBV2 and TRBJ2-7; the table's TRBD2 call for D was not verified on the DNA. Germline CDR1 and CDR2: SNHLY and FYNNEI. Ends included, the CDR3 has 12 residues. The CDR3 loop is CASSEAVVTRYL.

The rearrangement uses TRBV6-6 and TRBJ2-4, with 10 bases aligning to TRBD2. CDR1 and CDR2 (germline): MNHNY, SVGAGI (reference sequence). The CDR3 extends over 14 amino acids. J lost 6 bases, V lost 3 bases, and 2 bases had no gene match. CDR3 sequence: CASSYSGGTNIQYF. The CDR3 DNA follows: TGTGCCAGCAGTTATAGCGGGGGGACAAACATTCAGTACTTC.

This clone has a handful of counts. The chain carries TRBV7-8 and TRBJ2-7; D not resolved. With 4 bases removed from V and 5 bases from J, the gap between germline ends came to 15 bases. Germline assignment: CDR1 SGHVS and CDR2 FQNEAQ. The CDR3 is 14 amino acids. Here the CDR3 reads CASSYAFTANEQYF. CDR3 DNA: TGTGCCAGCAGCTACGCCTTCACAGCAAACGAGCAGTACTTC.

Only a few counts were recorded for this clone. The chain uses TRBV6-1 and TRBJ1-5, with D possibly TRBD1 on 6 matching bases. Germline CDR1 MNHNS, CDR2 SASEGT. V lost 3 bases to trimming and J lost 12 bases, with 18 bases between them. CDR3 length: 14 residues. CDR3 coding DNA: TGTGCCAGCAGTGACTCCGGGGGGCGATTTTACCAGCATTTT. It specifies CASSDSGGRFYQHF.

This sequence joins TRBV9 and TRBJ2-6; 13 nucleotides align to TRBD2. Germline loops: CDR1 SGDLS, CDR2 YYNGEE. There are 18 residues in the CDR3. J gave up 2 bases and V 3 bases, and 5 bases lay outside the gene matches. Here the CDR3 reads CASSALTSGGAGANVLTF. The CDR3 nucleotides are TGTGCCAGCAGCGCCCTTACTAGCGGGGGGGCTGGGGCCAACGTCCTGACTTTC.

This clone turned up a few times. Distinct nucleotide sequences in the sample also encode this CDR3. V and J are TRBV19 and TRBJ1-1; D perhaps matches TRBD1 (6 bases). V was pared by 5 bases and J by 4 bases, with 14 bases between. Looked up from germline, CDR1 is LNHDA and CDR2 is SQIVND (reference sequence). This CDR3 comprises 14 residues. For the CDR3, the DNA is TGTGCCAGTAGTCCGCGGCAGGGGCGCACTGAAGCTTTCTTT. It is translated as CASSPRQGRTEAFF.

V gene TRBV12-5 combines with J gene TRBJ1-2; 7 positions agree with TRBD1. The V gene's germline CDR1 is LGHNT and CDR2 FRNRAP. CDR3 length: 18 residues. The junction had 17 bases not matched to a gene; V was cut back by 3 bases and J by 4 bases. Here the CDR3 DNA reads TGTGCTAGTGGTTTACCTTCTCGGATACAGGGGCTTACCTATGGCTACACCTTC. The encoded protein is CASGLPSRIQGLTYGYTF.

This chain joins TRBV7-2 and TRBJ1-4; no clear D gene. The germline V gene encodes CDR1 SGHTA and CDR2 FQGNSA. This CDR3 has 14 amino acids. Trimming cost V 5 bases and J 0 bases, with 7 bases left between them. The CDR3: CASSQYSTNEKLFF. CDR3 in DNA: TGTGCCAGCAGCCAATACTCAACTAATGAAAAACTGTTTTTT.